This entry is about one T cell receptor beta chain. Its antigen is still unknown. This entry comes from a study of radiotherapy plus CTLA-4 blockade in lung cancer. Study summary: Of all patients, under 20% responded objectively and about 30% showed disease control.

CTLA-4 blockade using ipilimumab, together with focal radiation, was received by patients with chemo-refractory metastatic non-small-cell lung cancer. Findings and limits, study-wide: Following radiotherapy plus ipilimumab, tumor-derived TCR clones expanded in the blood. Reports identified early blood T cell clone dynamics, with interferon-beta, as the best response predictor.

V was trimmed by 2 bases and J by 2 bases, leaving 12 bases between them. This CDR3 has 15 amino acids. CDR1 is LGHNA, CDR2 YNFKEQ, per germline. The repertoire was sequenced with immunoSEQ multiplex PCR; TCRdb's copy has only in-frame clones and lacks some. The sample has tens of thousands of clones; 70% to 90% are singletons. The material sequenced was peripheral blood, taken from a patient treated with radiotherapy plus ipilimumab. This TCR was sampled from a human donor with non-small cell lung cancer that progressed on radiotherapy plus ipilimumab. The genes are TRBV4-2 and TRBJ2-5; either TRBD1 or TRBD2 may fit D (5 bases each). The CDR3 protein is CASSQHGTTQETQYF. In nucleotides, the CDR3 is TGTGCCAGCAGCCAACACGGGACCACACAAGAGACCCAGTACTTC.